Given below is one T cell receptor (beta chain) in context. This specimen belongs to a study of T cell responses to AZD1222 COVID-19 vaccine. Assay: immunoSEQ multiplex PCR; the TCRdb copy retains only in-frame clones and omits some. Among roughly 96,000 clones, more than 75% were seen once, and the ten largest hold 9% to 13%. With 8 bases removed from V and 3 bases from J, the gap between germline ends came to 2 bases. There are 9 residues in the CDR3. Germline V CDR1 and CDR2: MNHEY, SMNVEV (reference sequence). The chain uses TRBV27 and TRBJ2-7; D uncertain. The sample consisted of peripheral blood, taken 28 days after the second AZD1222 dose. The sequence derives from an adult who received the AZD1222 COVID-19 vaccine. CDR3 in amino acids: CASGYEQYF. DNA for the CDR3: TGTGCCAGCGGCTACGAGCAGTACTTC.